This note documents a single T cell receptor beta chain sequence. The antigen it recognizes is unknown. The cohort comprised some 700 healthy bone marrow donors. Cohort members were all nominally healthy when sampled, although unrecorded immune exposures were likely present. The donor was CMV seropositive and belonged to the group of 270 or so seropositive cohort members. Every donor gave a peripheral blood sample, and the peripheral blood mononuclear cells from that sample were used for TCR beta sequencing. The Qiagen DNeasy Blood Extraction Kit was used to extract genomic DNA from the blood cell samples. The sample is drawn from a study of cytomegalovirus exposure and HLA in healthy donors listed by TCRdb under 2017. Regarding the study in general: In an earlier analysis of under 750 of the donors, roughly 300 Gb of sequence data and some 100 million unique TCR beta sequences from roughly 200 million T cells were reported. In an earlier analysis of roughly 600 of the donors, high-throughput TCR beta sequencing was used to judge whether each TCR beta V gene segment behaved as functional or pseudogenic. Several DR-DQ haplotypes were treated as single units for association and clustering because of strong linkage in the cohort. The number of donors typed differed by locus, with 629-630 for A, B, C, DRB1 and DQB1, about 500 for DQA1, some 570 for DPA1, and 450 to 480 for DPB1. To study patterns of TCR occurrence, a later analysis re-analyzed previously published TCR beta repertoires from several hundred donors and added high-resolution HLA genotyping. On average, 235,054 unique TCR beta nucleotide sequences were sequenced per donor among 398 genotyped donors of the cohort, with around 19% of those sequences being non-productive. The study combined high-throughput TCR immunosequencing, statistical association of individual TCRs with disease status, and machine learning to predict cytomegalovirus infection status. Every discovery cohort repertoire had been produced on one sequencing platform. In the later analysis, no new phenotypic data were used to find candidate immune exposures; instead, reliance was placed on TCR beta sequences and their occurrence across donors. The study profiled the T cell repertoires of under 850 subjects by immunosequencing and related them to cytomegalovirus serostatus. Of the roughly 400 genotyped donors, approximately 81% were placed in the genetic ancestry cluster associated with self-reported Caucasian donors. A later genetic analysis used genome-wide SNP genotypes for about 60% of the roughly 700 donors, treating that subset as a discovery cohort. Besides the first cohort of more than 650 subjects, a separate validation cohort made up of about 120 different subjects was used. The study aimed to test whether cataloging public T cell receptors could reveal signatures of past pathogen exposure. HLA typing included class I and class II loci at four-digit resolution. An early release covering 550 to 700 HLA-typed donors comprised about 300 gigabases of sequencing data and around 80 million unique TCR sequences. Donor age, sex, ethnicity and CMV serostatus were compiled alongside the repertoire data. What the study reported, not specific to this receptor: When HLA alleles, especially DR and DQ, strongly co-occurred, TCR associations were difficult to assign to individual alleles. According to a later analysis, TCR association rates differed among HLA loci, with DRB1 alleles showing the most associated TCRs and HLA-C alleles showing the fewest. A later genetic analysis associated a missense DCLRE1C variant with V-gene and J-gene trimming of TCR beta chains, and an independent cohort replicated the association. The cohort was sequenced for TCR beta chains only, and without alpha or paired-chain data the features that could be detected were limited. Approximately 18 rarely observed V segments, including chromosome 9 orphons, were excluded from the earlier analysis of some 590 of the donors because counts were too low. Most TCR sequences were observed very rarely across donors, whereas some public TCRs were present in many individuals. A total of fewer than 200 TCR beta chains were listed by the study as associated with cytomegalovirus. The 87-base-pair reads could not distinguish some IMGT-functional V segments, including TRBV6-2 and TRBV6-3, so those segments were excluded. The authors suggested that the approach could potentially be extended to other disease states and immunological phenotypes. A later analysis reported that several top co-occurrence clusters appeared linked to parvovirus B19, influenza, CMV and Epstein-Barr virus. In a later analysis, more than 15,000 TCR beta sequences were associated with specific HLA alleles at a false discovery rate of 0.05. Broadly in line with IMGT annotations, most TCR beta V segments showed up in productive rearrangements about 87% or about 30% of the time in an earlier analysis of approximately 640 of the donors. Compared with equally common non-associated chains, HLA-associated TCR beta chains in a later analysis were more clonally expanded and had lower generation probabilities. Compared with the roughly 700-donor mean, donors in an Asian-associated ancestry cluster had fewer N-insertions in productive TCRs, according to a later genetic analysis. For the cohort, immune exposure information was limited to CMV serostatus. A few of the identified cytomegalovirus-associated TCR beta chains were confirmed in vitro to be specific for cytomegalovirus antigens. The classifier was reported to diagnose cytomegalovirus status with high specificity and sensitivity in both the original and validation cohorts. HLA typing was unavailable for some donors at each locus, so association tests used only the typed subset. According to a later analysis, most CMV-associated TCR beta chains appeared to be HLA-restricted, and the HLA associations seemed to be driven largely by CMV exposure. Correlated functional status among segregating V segments might be attributable to linkage disequilibrium, but an unknown experimental factor could not be ruled out. A further reported finding was that TCR beta sequences accurately predicted the HLA-A and HLA-B alleles for most subjects in the first cohort. Sequencing depth was assumed to be roughly uniform across donors in the presence/absence analyses, though that assumption may not hold. A cluster of highly shared sequence variants was judged likely to represent a technical artifact of the sequencing pipeline.

Library preparation used the immunoSEQ multiplex PCR assay. For the multiplex PCR, a mixture combining 60 forward primers for TCR Vbeta segments and 13 reverse primers for TCR Jbeta segments was used. The CDR3 region of rearranged TCR beta genes was amplified from genomic DNA with a multiplex PCR assay. On the Illumina HiSeq System, the amplified TCR beta libraries were sequenced as 87-base-pair reads. In the paper's pipeline: Across the 600 to 700 repertoires, a later analysis counted about 81 million unique TCR beta chains, some 11 million of which were shared by at least two donors. To remove PCR and sequencing errors, raw reads were error-corrected and collapsed into unique sequences using a nearest-neighbor algorithm that merged closely related sequences. CDR3 sequences were aligned to IMGT reference sequences to assign V, D and J gene segments. For a sequence to be retained, a match of at least six nucleotides to both a V gene segment and a J gene segment was required. Rearrangements were classified as productive when the CDR3 lacked stop codons and remained in frame with V and J, and all other rearrangements were classified as non-productive. CDR3 was defined by IMGT convention, running from the second conserved V-encoded cysteine to the conserved J-encoded phenylalanine. The earlier analysis of some 550 of the donors excluded any sequence lacking an unambiguous match to a single V gene segment. An earlier analysis of 550 to 650 of the donors classified V segments as functional when productive rearrangements were above 56.7% and as segregating when the standard deviation between donors was above 5%. A statistical classification framework was built to diagnose cytomegalovirus status from the catalog of TCR beta chain sequences. In a later analysis, TCR nucleotide sequences were compared against IMGT/GENE-DB human TR gene sequences so that V and J genes could be assigned. A later analysis assigned CDR3 sequences and most-parsimonious VDJ recombination scenarios with the TCRdist pipeline. In a later analysis, each TCR beta chain was defined by its CDR3 amino acid sequence together with its V-gene family, and reads without a unique V-gene family were excluded. As a way to deal with suspected cross-contamination and a sequencing artifact, a later analysis dropped 592 nucleotide sequences that were highly shared and had low generation probability. A later analysis calculated a clonal expansion index for each public chain from normalized within-repertoire ranks of inferred template counts. In a later analysis, generation probabilities were computed with a VDJ recombination model fitted to out-of-frame rearrangements, and the resulting probabilities were checked against IGoR. In a later analysis, hypergeometric tests were used to score TCR-TCR, TCR-HLA and TCR-CMV co-occurrence, with a repertoire-size bias correction applied to TCR pairs. To estimate false discovery rates, a later analysis permuted the HLA or CMV assignments 20 times. In a later analysis, co-occurring TCRs were grouped using DBSCAN, and TCRdist sequence similarity was added for clustering within HLA-allele-positive subsets. Repertoires with fewer than 30,000 or more than 120,000 public chains were left out of co-occurrence clustering, as were four to six repertoires with anomalous nucleotide sharing. Entries here come from immuneACCESS through TCRdb and include only in-frame sequences with V and J called. Some clones fail to appear in such tables; in the studies checked, an unresolved V gene covers under half of the shortfall, and the cause of the remainder is unknown. V, J and clone size are those of that table, while D and trimming were read from the DNA. For this sample, the table gives tens of thousands of clones. The top ten clones comprise roughly a sixth of the sample.

From the cysteine up to the phenylalanine, the CDR3 has a length of 12 residues. Just CDR3 DNA is preserved here, 36 bases in frame from base 1. V and J are trimmed by 6 bases and 4 bases, and the gene matches miss 0 bases of the junction. From a lookup of the germline V gene, CDR1 and CDR2 are SNHLY and FYNNEI. The specimen sequenced was PBMCs. The source is a male donor in good health and CMV-seropositive. The chain employs TRBV2 and TRBJ1-3, with 7 bases aligning to TRBD1. The CDR3 reads as follows: CASRDRGNTIYF. The nucleotides read TGTGCCAGCAGGGACAGGGGAAACACCATATATTTT.